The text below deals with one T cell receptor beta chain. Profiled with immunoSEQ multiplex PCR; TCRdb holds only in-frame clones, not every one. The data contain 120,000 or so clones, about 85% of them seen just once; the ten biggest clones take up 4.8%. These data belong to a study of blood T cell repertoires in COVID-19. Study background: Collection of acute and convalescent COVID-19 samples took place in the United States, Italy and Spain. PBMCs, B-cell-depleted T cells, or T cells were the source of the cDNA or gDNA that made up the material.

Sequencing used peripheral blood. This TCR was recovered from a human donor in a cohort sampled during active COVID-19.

CDR3 protein: CASSYDSEETQYF. The CDR3 region has the DNA TGTGCCAGCAGTTACGACAGCGAAGAGACCCAGTACTTC. J is TRBJ2-5 and V is TRBV6-6, with D possibly being TRBD1 (5 bases). V lost 2 bases to trimming and J lost 3 bases, with 7 bases between them. CDR1 and CDR2 (germline): MNHNY, SVGAGI (reference sequence). The CDR3 is 13 residues long.